One and the same sample provided the 12 T cell receptor beta chains below, sequenced in a study of cytomegalovirus exposure and HLA in healthy donors. In the PCR, 60 Vbeta and 13 Jbeta primers were used. Only in-frame clones appear in the TCRdb table, and some are missing; sequencing was by immunoSEQ multiplex PCR. Altogether approximately 170,000 clones are present, 70% to 90% being singletons, with the ten largest covering just over 2.5%. The sample was PBMCs. The receptors shown here come from a man between 25 and 39 years old in good health and CMV-seropositive.

Details on this clone: The CDR3 carries no conserved terminal phenylalanine or tryptophan, so it likely arises from a read error. The DNA is omitted, as the CDR3 cannot be located on it reliably, and the CDR3 follows TCRdb's listing. This rearrangement joins TRBV1 to TRBJ2-7; TRBD2, the table's D call, lacks a check against the DNA. TRBV1 has pseudogene status. The CDR3 is 12 amino acids in total, end residues counted. CDR3 in amino acids: CTSSQPPRERPC.

This clone was recorded a few times. The CDR3 here is CASRGTGATYEQYF. The CDR3 DNA follows: TGTGCCAGCAGGGGAACAGGGGCGACTTACGAGCAGTACTTC. The chain has TRBV6-6 and TRBJ2-7; TRBD1 matches at 7 bases. This CDR3 comprises 14 residues. J gave up 4 bases and V 6 bases, and 9 bases lay outside the gene matches. The germline gives CDR1 MNHNY, CDR2 SVGAGI (reference sequence).

The CDR3 DNA reads as TGCGCCAGCAGCCCCTCGGACAGGGCCAGTGGCTACACCTTC. Protein: CASSPSDRASGYTF. The rearrangement uses TRBV5-1 and TRBJ1-2, with TRBD1 matching 8 bases. CDR1 is SGHRS and CDR2 is YFSETQ in the germline V gene. Trimming removed 4 bases from V and 7 bases from J; junction bases left unmatched: 9. The CDR3 runs 14 residues. The full variable domain, with the rest looked up from reference TRBV5-1 and TRBJ1-2, is KAGVTQTPRYLIKTRGQQVTLSCSPISGHRSVSWYQQTPGQGLQFLFEYFSETQRNKGNFPGRFSGRQFSNSRSEMNVSTLELGDSALYLCASSPSDRASGYTFGSGTRLTVV.

The table lists this clone with a count of one. The chain is built from TRBV7-8 and TRBJ2-7; 7 bases are a match to TRBD2. The germline gives CDR1 SGHVS, CDR2 FQNEAQ. This CDR3 contains 15 residues. Trimming at V came to 4 bases and at J to 0 bases, leaving 6 bases not matched to a gene. CDR3 sequence (DNA): TGTGCCAGCAGCTCCTCTAGCGGTCTCTCCTACGAGCAGTACTTC. This codes for CASSSSSGLSYEQYF. Filled out from reference TRBV7-8 and TRBJ2-7, the complete variable domain reads GAGVSQSPRYKVAKRGQDVALRCDPISGHVSLFWYQQALGQGPEFLTYFQNEAQLDKSGLPSDRFFAERPEGSVSTLKIQRTQQEDSAVYLCASSSSSGLSYEQYFGPGTRLTVT.

This clone turned up a few times. The chain recombines TRBV28 with TRBJ1-1; no clear D gene. The germline CDR1 and CDR2 sequences are MDHEN and SYDVKM. CDR3 size: 15 residues. V lost 5 bases, J lost 1 base, and 14 bases lay in between. In DNA form, the CDR3 reads TGTGCCAGCAGTCCCCCGTGGCCAAAGAACACTGAAGCTTTCTTT. Protein sequence: CASSPPWPKNTEAFF.

The chain couples TRBV4-3 to TRBJ2-2; 7 bases are shared with TRBD2. With 5 bases clipped from V and 1 base from J, the junction kept 7 bases outside the gene matches. Germline CDR1 is LGHNA and CDR2 is YSLEER. The CDR3 sequence is 16 residues long. Written as DNA, the CDR3 is TGCGCCAGCAGCTCCCATAGCGGGCTGAACACCGGGGAGCTGTTTTTT. Translating it yields CASSSHSGLNTGELFF.

CDR3: CASSTDRSFTDTQYF. The DNA of the CDR3 is TGTGCCAGCAGCACGGACAGGAGCTTCACAGATACGCAGTATTTT. The chain uses TRBV2 and TRBJ2-3, with TRBD1 identical over 7 bases. V dropped 6 bases and J dropped 2; count of bases not matched to a gene: 8. The CDR3 runs 15 residues. CDR1 is SNHLY and CDR2 is FYNNEI in the germline V gene.

This clone came up a few times. The chain carries TRBV6-6 and TRBJ1-5, with TRBD1 matching over 7 bases. The junction had 3 bases not matched to a gene; V was cut back by 6 bases and J by 4 bases. Germline CDR1 and CDR2: MNHNY and SVGAGI (reference sequence). The CDR3 has 13 amino acids. The DNA for the CDR3 is TGTGCCAGCAGGCAACAGGGGAATCAGCCCCAGCATTTT. As protein: CASRQQGNQPQHF.

The chain has TRBV7-9 and TRBJ2-1; 9 nucleotides align to TRBD2. Germline V gene sequence: CDR1 SEHNR, CDR2 FQNEAQ (reference sequence). Trimming took 6 bases from V and 8 from J; bases not matched to a gene: 11. This CDR3 region has 15 residues. The CDR3 coding sequence is TGTGCCAGCAGGGGAGTAGCGGGAGTAATCCATGAGCAGTTCTTC. Its protein is CASRGVAGVIHEQFF.

A single count supports this clone. CDR3 protein: CASSYSGRGETQYF. The CDR3 DNA is TGTGCCAGCAGTTACTCGGGCAGGGGCGAGACCCAGTACTTC. The chain carries TRBV6-6 and TRBJ2-5, with D perhaps TRBD1 (6 bases). This CDR3 comprises 14 residues. Germline CDR1 reads MNHNY; CDR2 reads SVGAGI (reference sequence). The V end was cut by 0 bases, the J end by 5 bases, with 10 bases between.

J is TRBJ1-2 and V is TRBV6-5; D not certain. The V gene's germline CDR1 is MNHEY and CDR2 SVGAGI. V was pared by 1 base and J by 0 bases, with 9 bases between. This CDR3 comprises 15 residues. The CDR3 sequence: CASSYLESTNYGYTF. The CDR3 nucleotides read TGTGCCAGCAGTTACTTGGAGTCCACTAACTATGGCTACACCTTC.

This chain uses TRBV19 with TRBJ2-3; 10 positions match TRBD2. V shed 5 bases, J shed 5 bases, and the junction held 4 bases outside the gene matches. CDR1 and CDR2 (germline): LNHDA, SQIVND (reference sequence). This CDR3 spans 14 amino acids. The CDR3 nucleotides are TGTGCCAGTAGTCCGGGACTAGCGATAGATACGCAGTATTTT. Encoded protein: CASSPGLAIDTQYF.